Listed here are 14 T cell receptor beta chains from one sample, sequenced in a study of blood T cell repertoires in COVID-19. Here immunoSEQ multiplex PCR was the method, and the copy in TCRdb shows in-frame clones only, minus some. The top ten hold over 0.7% of the sample, which has roughly 400,000 clones, roughly nine tenths seen once. The sample was PBMCs or T cells enriched from blood (not recorded which). All receptors come from a middle-aged woman who had been exposed to COVID-19.

The chain recombines TRBV7-9 with TRBJ1-2; D is ambiguous. The CDR3 is 14 residues long. The V and J ends lost 5 bases and 4 bases respectively, with 14 bases between them. CDR1 is SEHNR and CDR2 is FQNEAQ in the germline V gene (reference sequence). The CDR3 reads CASSPASGSYGYTF. The CDR3 nucleotides read TGTGCCAGCAGCCCCGCGTCAGGTTCCTATGGCTACACCTTC.

The chain employs TRBV5-8 and TRBJ2-1; perhaps TRBD2 as D (6 bases). Germline CDR1 reads SGHTS; CDR2 reads YDEGEE. Trimming pared 2 bases from V and 7 bases from J, leaving 13 bases between. This CDR3 spans 14 amino acids. The CDR3, as DNA: TGTGCCAGCAGCTTAGGGACTCAGGTTAATGAGCAGTTCTTC. Translation gives CASSLGTQVNEQFF.

The chain is built from TRBV18 and TRBJ1-6, with unresolved D. The CDR3 is 14 residues long. V lost 0 bases and J lost 7, with 7 bases in between. Per the germline V gene, CDR1 is KGHSH and CDR2 is LQKENI. DNA of the CDR3: TGTGCCAGCTCACCACCCGACAAAAATTCACCCCTCCACTTT. Translated, it gives CASSPPDKNSPLHF.

V is TRBV2 and J is TRBJ1-1; weak D call: TRBD1 (6 bases). Trimming took off 6 bases at V and 1 base at J, with 12 bases between the two ends. The germline V gene encodes CDR1 SNHLY and CDR2 FYNNEI. The CDR3 length is 14 residues. For the CDR3, the DNA is TGTGCCAGCAGGTATCGACAGGAGAACACTGAAGCTTTCTTT. This encodes CASRYRQENTEAFF.

The chain joins TRBV14 to TRBJ2-3; TRBD1 aligns across 11 bases. Germline lookup yields CDR1 SGHDN and CDR2 FVKESK. Losses at the gene ends were 3 bases for V and 5 bases for J; bases not matched to a gene: 7. The CDR3 is 16 residues long. CDR3 protein: CASSQAGQGAGDTQYF. The CDR3 nucleotides read TGTGCCAGCAGCCAGGCCGGACAGGGGGCAGGAGATACGCAGTATTTT.

CDR3 sequence: CASSPIRDRQDSYGYTF. In DNA form, the CDR3 reads TGTGCCAGCAGCCCAATCCGGGACAGACAGGATAGCTATGGCTACACCTTC. The V and J genes are TRBV11-2 and TRBJ1-2; 7 nucleotides align to TRBD1. CDR3 length: 17 residues. Trimming at V came to 5 bases and at J to 4 bases, leaving 16 bases not matched to a gene. Germline CDR1 reads SGHAT; CDR2 reads FQNNGV.

Turning to this clone: The same CDR3 is also encoded by other DNA sequences in this sample. V usage is TRBV20-1 and J usage is TRBJ2-7; 9 bases agree with TRBD1. With 6 bases clipped from V and 4 bases from J, the junction kept 10 bases outside the gene matches. CDR1 and CDR2 (germline): DFQATT, SNEGSKA (reference sequence). The CDR3 extends over 14 amino acids. CDR3 amino acids: CSASLQGASYEQYF. CDR3 coding DNA: TGCAGTGCCAGTCTACAGGGGGCGAGTTACGAGCAGTACTTC.

This clone showed up just once. The chain uses TRBV19 and TRBJ1-5; possibly TRBD1 for D (5 bases). The germline gives CDR1 LNHDA, CDR2 SQIVND (reference sequence). The CDR3 length is 14 residues. The V and J ends lost 4 bases and 0 bases respectively, with 7 bases between them. CDR3: CASSKQASNQPQHF. CDR3 nucleotide sequence: TGTGCCAGTAGTAAACAGGCTAGCAATCAGCCCCAGCATTTT.

The chain recombines TRBV9 with TRBJ1-2, with TRBD1 as a possible D gene (6 bases). V gave up 4 bases and J gave up 1 base, with 17 bases separating them. The V gene's germline CDR1 is SGDLS and CDR2 YYNGEE. The CDR3 runs 16 residues. The CDR3 DNA reads TGTGCCAGCAGCATACTCTCAGGACAGAGTAACTATGGCTACACCTTC. It yields the protein CASSILSGQSNYGYTF.

The gene calls are TRBV29-1 and TRBJ1-1; 7 positions agree with TRBD1. V lost 3 bases to trimming and J lost 7 bases; unmatched junction nucleotides: 5. The CDR3 totals 12 residues. The germline gives CDR1 SQVTM, CDR2 ANQGSEA. The CDR3 reads CSVDGQEFEAFF. In DNA, the CDR3 is TGCAGCGTTGATGGACAGGAATTTGAAGCTTTCTTT.

This sequence joins TRBV27 and TRBJ2-7; D is unresolved. Germline CDR1 and CDR2: MNHEY and SMNVEV (reference sequence). This CDR3 has 14 residues. Trimming shortened V by 2 bases and J by 4 bases, and 12 bases separated the two germline ends. In DNA form, the CDR3 reads TGTGCCAGCAGTTTAAAGGCACAGTTATACGAGCAGTACTTC. This gives the protein CASSLKAQLYEQYF.

The V gene is TRBV28, the J gene TRBJ1-1; the D gene is possibly TRBD1 (5 bases). Germline lookup yields CDR1 MDHEN and CDR2 SYDVKM. Trimming left V 7 bases short and J 3 bases short, with 21 bases between. The CDR3 sequence is 16 residues long. CDR3 DNA sequence: TGTGCCAGCAAAGGAGCCTTGTGGGGCCGTGACACTGAAGCTTTCTTT. Its protein is CASKGALWGRDTEAFF.

The chain links TRBV9 to TRBJ2-5; TRBD2 matches 7 bases. The length of the CDR3 is 16 residues. The J segment lost 2 bases and the V segment lost 1 base, leaving 8 bases of the junction unmatched. Germline CDR1 SGDLS, CDR2 YYNGEE. This CDR3 is CASSVSPAGEQETQYF. DNA of the CDR3: TGTGCCAGCAGCGTATCCCCCGCGGGAGAGCAAGAGACCCAGTACTTC.

The V and J genes are TRBV15 and TRBJ2-7, with a weak D call TRBD1 (5 bases). The CDR3 length is 14 residues. Trimming left V 0 bases short and J 6 bases short, with 12 bases between. Germline-derived CDR1 and CDR2 are LNHNV and YYDKDF (reference sequence). The CDR3 sequence is CATSRDNTRVEQYF. CDR3 in DNA: TGTGCCACCAGCAGAGATAACACCAGGGTCGAGCAGTACTTC.